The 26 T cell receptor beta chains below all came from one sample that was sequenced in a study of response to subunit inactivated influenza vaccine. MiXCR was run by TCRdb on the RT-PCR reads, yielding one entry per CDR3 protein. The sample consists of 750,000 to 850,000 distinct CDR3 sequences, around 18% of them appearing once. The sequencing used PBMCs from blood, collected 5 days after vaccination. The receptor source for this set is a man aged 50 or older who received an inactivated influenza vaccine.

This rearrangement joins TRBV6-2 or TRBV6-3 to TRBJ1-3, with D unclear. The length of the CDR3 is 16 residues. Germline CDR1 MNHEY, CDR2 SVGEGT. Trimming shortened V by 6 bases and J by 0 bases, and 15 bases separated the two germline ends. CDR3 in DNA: TGTGCCAGCAGGACACCTGGACGGCCCTCTGGAAACACCATATATTTT. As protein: CASRTPGRPSGNTIYF.

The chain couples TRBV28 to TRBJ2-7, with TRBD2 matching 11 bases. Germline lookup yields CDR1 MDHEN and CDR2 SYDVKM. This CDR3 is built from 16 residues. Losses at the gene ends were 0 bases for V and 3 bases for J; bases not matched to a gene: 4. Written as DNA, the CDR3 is TGTGCCAGCAGTTTATGGGGACTAGCGGATATCTACGAGCAGTACTTC. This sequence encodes CASSLWGLADIYEQYF.

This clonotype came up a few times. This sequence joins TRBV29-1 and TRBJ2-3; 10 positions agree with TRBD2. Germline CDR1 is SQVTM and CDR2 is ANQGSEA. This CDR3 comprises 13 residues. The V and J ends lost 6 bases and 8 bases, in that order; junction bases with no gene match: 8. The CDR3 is CSVTGTSEVTQYF. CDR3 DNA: TGCAGCGTCACCGGGACTAGCGAAGTTACGCAGTATTTT.

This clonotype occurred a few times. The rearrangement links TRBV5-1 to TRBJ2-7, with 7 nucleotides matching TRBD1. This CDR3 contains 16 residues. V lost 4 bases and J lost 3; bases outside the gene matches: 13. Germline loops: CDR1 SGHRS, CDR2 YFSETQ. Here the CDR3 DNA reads TGCGCCAGCAGCCGTTCATCGACAGGGTTGGACTACGAGCAGTACTTC. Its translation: CASSRSSTGLDYEQYF.

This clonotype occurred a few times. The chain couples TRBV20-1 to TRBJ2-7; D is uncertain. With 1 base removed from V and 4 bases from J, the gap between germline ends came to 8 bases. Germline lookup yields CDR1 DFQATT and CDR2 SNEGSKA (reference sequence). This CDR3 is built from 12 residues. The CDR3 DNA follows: TGCAGTGCTAGAGCCGACGGGTACGAGCAGTACTTC. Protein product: CSARADGYEQYF.

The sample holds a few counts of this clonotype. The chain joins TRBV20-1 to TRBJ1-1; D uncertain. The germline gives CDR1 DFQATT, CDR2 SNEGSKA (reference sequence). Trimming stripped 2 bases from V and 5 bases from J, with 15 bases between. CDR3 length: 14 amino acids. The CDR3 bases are TGCAGTGCTAGACCTGGGTCCCTGGGGACTGAAGCTTTCTTT. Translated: CSARPGSLGTEAFF.

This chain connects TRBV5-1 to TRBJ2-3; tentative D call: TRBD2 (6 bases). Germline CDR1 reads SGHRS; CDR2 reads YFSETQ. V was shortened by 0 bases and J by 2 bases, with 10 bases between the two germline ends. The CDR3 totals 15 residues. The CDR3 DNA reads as TGCGCCAGCAGCTTGGATCCGGGGGTCACAGATACGCAGTATTTT. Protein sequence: CASSLDPGVTDTQYF.

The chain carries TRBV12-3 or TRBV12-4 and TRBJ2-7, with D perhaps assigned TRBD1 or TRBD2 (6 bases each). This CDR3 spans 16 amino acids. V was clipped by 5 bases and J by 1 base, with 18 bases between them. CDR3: CASSITGTQDSYEQYF. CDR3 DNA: TGTGCCAGCAGTATCACAGGGACTCAAGATTCCTACGAGCAGTACTTC.

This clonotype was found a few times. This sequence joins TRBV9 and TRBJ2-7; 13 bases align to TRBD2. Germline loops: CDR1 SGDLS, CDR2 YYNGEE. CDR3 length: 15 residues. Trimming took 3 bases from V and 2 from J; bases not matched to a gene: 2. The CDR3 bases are TGTGCCAGCAGCGCCGGGACTAGCGGGACCTACGAGCAGTACTTC. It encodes CASSAGTSGTYEQYF. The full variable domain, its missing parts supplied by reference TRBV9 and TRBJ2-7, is DSGVTQTPKHLITATGQRVTLRCSPRSGDLSVYWYQQSLDQGLQFLIQYYNGEERAKGNILERFSAQQFPDLHSELNLSSLELGDSALYFCASSAGTSGTYEQYFGPGTRLTVT.

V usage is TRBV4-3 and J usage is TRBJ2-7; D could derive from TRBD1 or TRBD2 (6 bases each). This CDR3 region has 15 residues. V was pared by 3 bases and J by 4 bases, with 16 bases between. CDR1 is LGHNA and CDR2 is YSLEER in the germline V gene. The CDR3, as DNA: TGCGCCAGCAGCCAGACCACGGGGGCACGGTACGAGCAGTACTTC. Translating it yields CASSQTTGARYEQYF.

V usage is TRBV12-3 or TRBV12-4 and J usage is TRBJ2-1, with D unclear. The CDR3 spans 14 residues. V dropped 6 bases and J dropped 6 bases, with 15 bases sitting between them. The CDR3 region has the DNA TGTGCCAGCAGAATCCAGGAAGCTTCCAATGAGCAGTTCTTC. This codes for CASRIQEASNEQFF.

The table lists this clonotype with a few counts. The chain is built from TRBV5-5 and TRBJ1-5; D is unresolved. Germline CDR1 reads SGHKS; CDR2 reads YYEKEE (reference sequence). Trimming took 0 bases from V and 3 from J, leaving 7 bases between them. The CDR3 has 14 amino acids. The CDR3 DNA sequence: TGTGCCAGCAGCTTGGGCACAGTCAATCAGCCCCAGCATTTT. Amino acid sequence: CASSLGTVNQPQHF.

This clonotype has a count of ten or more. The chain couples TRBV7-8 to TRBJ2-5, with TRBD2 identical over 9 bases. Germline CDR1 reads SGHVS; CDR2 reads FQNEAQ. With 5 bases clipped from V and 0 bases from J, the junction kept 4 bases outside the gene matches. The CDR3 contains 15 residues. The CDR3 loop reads CASSAGLAYQETQYF. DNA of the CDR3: TGTGCCAGCAGCGCGGGACTAGCCTACCAAGAGACCCAGTACTTC.

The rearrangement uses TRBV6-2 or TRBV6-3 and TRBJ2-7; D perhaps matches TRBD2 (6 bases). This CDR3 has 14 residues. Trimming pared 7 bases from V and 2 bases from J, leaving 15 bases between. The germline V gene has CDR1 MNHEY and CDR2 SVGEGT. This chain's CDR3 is CASTPVAATYEQYF. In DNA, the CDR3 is TGTGCCAGCACCCCGGTAGCGGCTACCTACGAGCAGTACTTC.

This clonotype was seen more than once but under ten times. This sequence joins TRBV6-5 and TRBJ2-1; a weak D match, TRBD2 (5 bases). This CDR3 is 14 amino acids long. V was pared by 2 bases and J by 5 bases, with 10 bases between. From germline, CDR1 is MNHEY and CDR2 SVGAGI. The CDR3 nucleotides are TGTGCCAGCAGTTACAGCAGCGGAAACAATGAGCAGTTCTTC. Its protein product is CASSYSSGNNEQFF.

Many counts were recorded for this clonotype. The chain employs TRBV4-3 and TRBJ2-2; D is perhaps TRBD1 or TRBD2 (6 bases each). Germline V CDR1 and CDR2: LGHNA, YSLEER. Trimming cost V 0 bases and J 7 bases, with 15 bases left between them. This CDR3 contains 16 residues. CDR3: CASSQDGGAQVGELFF. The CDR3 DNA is TGCGCCAGCAGCCAAGACGGGGGCGCCCAGGTCGGGGAGCTGTTTTTT.

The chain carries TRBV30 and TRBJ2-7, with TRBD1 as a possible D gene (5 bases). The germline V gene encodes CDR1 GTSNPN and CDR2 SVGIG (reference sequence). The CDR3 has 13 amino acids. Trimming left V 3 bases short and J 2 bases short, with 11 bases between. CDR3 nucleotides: TGTGCCTGGAGCATTGACAGTGCCTACGAGCAGTACTTC. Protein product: CAWSIDSAYEQYF.

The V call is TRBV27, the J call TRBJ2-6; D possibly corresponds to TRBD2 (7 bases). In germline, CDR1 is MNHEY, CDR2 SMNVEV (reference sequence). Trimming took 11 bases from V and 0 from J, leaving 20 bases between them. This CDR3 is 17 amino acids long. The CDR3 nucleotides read TGTGCCGGTGGGGGGGGCAGGGACGTCTCTGGGGCCAACGTCCTGACTTTC. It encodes CAGGGGRDVSGANVLTF.

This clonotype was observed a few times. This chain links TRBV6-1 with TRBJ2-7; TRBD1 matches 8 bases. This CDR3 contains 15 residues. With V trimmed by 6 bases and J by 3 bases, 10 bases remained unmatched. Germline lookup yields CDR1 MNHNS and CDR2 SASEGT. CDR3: CASREHRDRYYEQYF. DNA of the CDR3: TGTGCCAGCAGGGAACACCGGGACAGGTACTACGAGCAGTACTTC.

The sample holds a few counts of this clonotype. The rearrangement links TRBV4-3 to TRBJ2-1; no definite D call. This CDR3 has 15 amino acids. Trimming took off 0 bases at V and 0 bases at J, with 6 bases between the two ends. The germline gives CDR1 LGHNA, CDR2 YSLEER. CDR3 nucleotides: TGCGCCAGCAGCCAAGATACGGTCTCCTACAATGAGCAGTTCTTC. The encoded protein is CASSQDTVSYNEQFF.

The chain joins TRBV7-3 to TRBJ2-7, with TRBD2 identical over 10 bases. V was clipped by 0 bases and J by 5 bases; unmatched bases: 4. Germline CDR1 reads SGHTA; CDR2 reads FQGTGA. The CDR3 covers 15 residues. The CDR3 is CASSLTSSGSHEQYF. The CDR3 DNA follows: TGTGCCAGCAGCTTAACGTCTAGCGGGAGCCACGAGCAGTACTTC.

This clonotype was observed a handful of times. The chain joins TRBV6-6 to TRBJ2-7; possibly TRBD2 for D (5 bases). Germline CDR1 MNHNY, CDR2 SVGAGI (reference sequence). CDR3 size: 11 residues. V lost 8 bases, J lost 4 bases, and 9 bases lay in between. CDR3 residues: CASGREYEQYF. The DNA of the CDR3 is TGTGCCAGCGGCCGGGAATACGAGCAGTACTTC.

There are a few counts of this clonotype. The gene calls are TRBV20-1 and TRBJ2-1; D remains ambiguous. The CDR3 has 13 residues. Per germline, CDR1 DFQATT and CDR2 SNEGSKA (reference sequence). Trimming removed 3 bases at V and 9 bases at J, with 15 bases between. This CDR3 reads CSARGFFESEQFF. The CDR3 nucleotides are TGCAGTGCTAGGGGCTTTTTTGAAAGTGAGCAGTTCTTC.

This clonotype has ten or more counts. The CDR3 is CSATPTEGYWTEAFF. The CDR3 DNA is TGCAGTGCTACCCCGACAGAGGGGTATTGGACTGAAGCTTTCTTT. This chain connects TRBV20-1 to TRBJ1-1, with D tentatively TRBD1 (5 bases). Trimming removed 4 bases at V and 5 bases at J, with 20 bases between. The CDR3 is 15 residues long. Germline V gives CDR1 DFQATT, CDR2 SNEGSKA (reference sequence).

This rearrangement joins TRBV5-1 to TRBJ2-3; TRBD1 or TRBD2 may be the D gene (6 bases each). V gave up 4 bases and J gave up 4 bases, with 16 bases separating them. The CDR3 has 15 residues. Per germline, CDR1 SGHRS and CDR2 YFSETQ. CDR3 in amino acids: CASSPRGARADTQYF. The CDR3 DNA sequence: TGCGCCAGCAGCCCTAGGGGGGCTCGGGCAGATACGCAGTATTTT. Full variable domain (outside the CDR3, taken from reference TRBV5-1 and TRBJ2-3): KAGVTQTPRYLIKTRGQQVTLSCSPISGHRSVSWYQQTPGQGLQFLFEYFSETQRNKGNFPGRFSGRQFSNSRSEMNVSTLELGDSALYLCASSPRGARADTQYFGPGTRLTVL.

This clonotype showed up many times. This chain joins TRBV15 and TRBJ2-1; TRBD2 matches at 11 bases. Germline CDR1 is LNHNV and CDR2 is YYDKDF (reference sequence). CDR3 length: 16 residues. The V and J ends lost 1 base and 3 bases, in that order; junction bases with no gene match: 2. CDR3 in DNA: TGTGCCACCAGCAGAGGACTAGCGGGGAGCTACAATGAGCAGTTCTTC. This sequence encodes CATSRGLAGSYNEQFF.